Presented here are 23 T cell receptor beta chains from one specimen sequenced in a study of T cell repertoires in cytomegalovirus infection. TCRdb analysed the reads with MiXCR anew, one entry per CDR3 protein. This table has some 250,000 distinct CDR3 sequences, around 9% appearing once. Sequenced material: PBMCs. The receptors here all came from a human donor in good health (CMV status not recorded). Some clones in this sample may be carry-over from other donors' samples.

This clonotype was detected many times. For the CDR3, the DNA is TGTGCCAGCAGCTTACCCCCGTACACCAACGACTACGAGCAGTACTTC. Amino acid sequence: CASSLPPYTNDYEQYF. The chain couples TRBV7-2 to TRBJ2-7, with unresolved D. Germline V CDR1 and CDR2: SGHTA, FQGNSA. The CDR3 loop spans 16 amino acids. V was pared by 2 bases and J by 3 bases, with 17 bases between.

The chain has TRBV28 and TRBJ1-2, with 8 bases fitting TRBD1. Germline CDR1 reads MDHEN; CDR2 reads SYDVKM. The CDR3 consists of 15 residues. With 4 bases clipped from V and 13 bases from J, the junction kept 17 bases outside the gene matches. In DNA, the CDR3 is TGTGCCAGCAGTTCACCCGGGACAGGAGGTCTGTTCTGCACCTTC. Its protein is CASSSPGTGGLFCTF.

Turning to this clonotype: It may be a read error: a sequence one base away is much more abundant. The gene calls are TRBV30 and TRBJ1-2, with no clear D. The germline gives CDR1 GTSNPN, CDR2 SVGIG (reference sequence). Trimming pared 0 bases from V and 6 bases from J, leaving 11 bases between. This CDR3 contains 13 residues. This CDR3 reads CAWSVEQTNGYTF. Here the CDR3 DNA reads TGTGCCTGGAGTGTAGAACAGACCAATGGCTACACCTTC.

This clonotype has just a few counts. The J gene is TRBJ2-7, the V gene TRBV27; unclear D gene. Deletions cut 2 bases from V and 2 bases from J, with 10 bases between. Germline CDR1 and CDR2: MNHEY and SMNVEV (reference sequence). CDR3 size: 14 residues. CDR3: CASSLQDATYEQYF. As DNA, the CDR3 is TGTGCCAGCAGTTTACAGGATGCTACCTACGAGCAGTACTTC.

This clonotype was counted ten times or more. The J gene is TRBJ2-1, the V gene TRBV7-2; 9 nucleotides align to TRBD2. V shed 5 bases and J 1 base; nucleotides not matched to a gene: 9. CDR3 size: 17 residues. Germline V gene lookup returns CDR1 SGHTA and CDR2 FQGNSA. The CDR3 nucleotides are TGTGCCAGCAGCCTATTACCGGGACTAGCTTCCTACAATGAGCAGTTCTTC. Protein product: CASSLLPGLASYNEQFF.

In its sample, this clonotype was seen many times. The chain carries TRBV6-6 and TRBJ1-5; D not resolved. Per germline, CDR1 MNHNY and CDR2 SVGAGI (reference sequence). This CDR3 comprises 12 residues. Trimming removed 5 bases from V and 5 bases from J, with 7 bases in between. CDR3 sequence: CASSGRDQPQHF. CDR3 in DNA: TGTGCCAGCAGTGGGCGTGATCAGCCCCAGCATTTT.

This clonotype has ten or more counts. CDR3 sequence reads: CASSQSWTGVSNEQFF. DNA of the CDR3: TGTGCCAGCAGCCAAAGCTGGACAGGAGTGAGTAATGAGCAGTTCTTC. The V gene is TRBV7-3, the J gene TRBJ2-1, with 7 bases matching TRBD1. The V segment lost 5 bases and the J segment 7 bases; nucleotides outside the gene matches: 14. Germline V lookup: CDR1 SGHTA, CDR2 FQGTGA. The CDR3 extends over 16 amino acids.

The chain employs TRBV20-1 and TRBJ2-7; D uncertain. The germline CDR1 and CDR2 sequences are DFQATT and SNEGSKA (reference sequence). Trimming pared 3 bases from V and 0 bases from J, leaving 9 bases between. The CDR3 extends over 13 amino acids. The CDR3 sequence is CSARYSYSYEQYF. The CDR3 DNA follows: TGCAGTGCTAGGTACAGCTACTCCTACGAGCAGTACTTC.

In this sample, this clonotype turned up many times. The chain links TRBV7-2 to TRBJ2-3, with D unresolved. The CDR3 contains 13 residues. The germline gives CDR1 SGHTA, CDR2 FQGNSA. Trimming took off 1 base at V and 7 bases at J, with 9 bases between the two ends. CDR3 in DNA: TGTGCCAGCAGCTTAGAAAGGGAAAATACGCAGTATTTT. Translating it yields CASSLERENTQYF.

V usage is TRBV7-2 and J usage is TRBJ2-1; 7 positions match TRBD2. Trimming took 2 bases from V and 7 from J; bases not matched to a gene: 8. The CDR3 spans 15 residues. Germline V lookup: CDR1 SGHTA, CDR2 FQGNSA. CDR3 DNA sequence: TGTGCCAGCAGCTTAAGGGGCGGGAGTTTAAATGAGCAGTTCTTC. This codes for CASSLRGGSLNEQFF.

This clonotype appeared many times. This rearrangement joins TRBV19 to TRBJ1-3; no clear D gene. The CDR3 is 16 amino acids. The V and J ends lost 5 bases and 0 bases respectively, with 14 bases between them. Germline CDR1 and CDR2: LNHDA and SQIVND (reference sequence). The CDR3 DNA follows: TGTGCCAGTAGTCTCGGGGAACTTCTCTCTGGAAACACCATATATTTT. It is translated as CASSLGELLSGNTIYF. Full variable domain (missing parts from reference TRBV19 and TRBJ1-3): DGGITQSPKYLFRKEGQNVTLSCEQNLNHDAMYWYRQDPGQGLRLIYYSQIVNDFQKGDIAEGYSVSREKKESFPLTVTSAQKNPTAFYLCASSLGELLSGNTIYFGEGSWLTVV.

This chain connects TRBV20-1 to TRBJ2-1, with 8 bases aligning to TRBD2. Trimming cost V 4 bases and J 8 bases; bases outside gene matches: 19. This CDR3 comprises 17 residues. The germline V gene encodes CDR1 DFQATT and CDR2 SNEGSKA (reference sequence). Here the CDR3 reads CSAITKTGTSIFYEQFF. The CDR3 nucleotides are TGCAGTGCTATAACCAAGACCGGGACTAGTATCTTCTATGAGCAGTTCTTC.

There are many counts of this clonotype. The chain uses TRBV6-6 and TRBJ2-3, with 8 bases aligning to TRBD2. CDR1 MNHNY and CDR2 SVGAGI come from the germline V gene (reference sequence). This CDR3 is built from 15 residues. V lost 5 bases and J lost 2; bases outside the gene matches: 6. CDR3 coding DNA: TGTGCCAGCAGTCTGCGGGGGGCCGACACAGATACGCAGTATTTT. Translation gives CASSLRGADTDTQYF.

This clonotype was counted at least ten times. The chain has TRBV7-9 and TRBJ1-2; unclear D gene. The CDR3 is made up of 16 amino acids. CDR1 is SEHNR, CDR2 FQNEAQ, per germline (reference sequence). The ends were cut back, 6 bases at V and 6 bases at J, with 23 bases in the middle. CDR3 nucleotides: TGTGCCAGCAGAGAAAACGCAGACCGAGCGTTTAATGGCTACACCTTC. Amino acid sequence: CASRENADRAFNGYTF.

V gene TRBV4-1 combines with J gene TRBJ2-3; TRBD2 might be the D (6 bases). CDR3 size: 15 residues. V was clipped by 4 bases and J by 7 bases, with 18 bases between them. Germline V CDR1 and CDR2: MGHRA, YSYEKL. CDR3: CASSRLGVASNTQYF. The CDR3 bases are TGCGCCAGCAGCCGACTAGGCGTAGCGTCAAATACGCAGTATTTT.

This clonotype showed up many times. J is TRBJ2-7 and V is TRBV7-2; TRBD1 might be the D (7 bases). CDR1 is SGHTA, CDR2 FQGNSA, per germline. The CDR3 runs to 14 residues. The V gene lost 5 bases and the J gene lost 4 bases, with 15 bases spanning the gap. CDR3 amino acids: CASSNGQGGYEQYF. CDR3 in DNA: TGTGCCAGCAGCAACGGCCAGGGGGGTTACGAGCAGTACTTC. The full variable domain, its missing parts supplied by reference TRBV7-2 and TRBJ2-7, is GAGVSQSPSNKVTEKGKDVELRCDPISGHTALYWYRQSLGQGLEFLIYFQGNSAPDKSGLPSDRFSAERTGGSVSTLTIQRTQQEDSAVYLCASSNGQGGYEQYFGPGTRLTVT.

This clonotype was found many times. V usage is TRBV7-1 and J usage is TRBJ2-2; D remains unclear. TRBV7-1 is an ORF, and what it does is uncertain. V gave up 7 bases and J gave up 6 bases, with 9 bases separating them. This CDR3 has 12 residues. CDR3 region: CASNHGAGELFF. DNA for the CDR3: TGTGCCAGCAACCATGGGGCCGGGGAGCTGTTTTTT.

This clonotype occurred many times. The chain is built from TRBV6-5 and TRBJ1-2; 9 nucleotides align to TRBD1. Trimming removed 0 bases from V and 8 bases from J; junction bases left unmatched: 7. Germline lookup yields CDR1 MNHEY and CDR2 SVGAGI. This CDR3 spans 15 amino acids. The CDR3 reads CASSYSRDRVAGYTF. The CDR3 region has the DNA TGTGCCAGCAGTTACTCGAGGGACAGGGTCGCCGGCTACACCTTC.

This clonotype was observed at least ten times. The chain recombines TRBV20-1 with TRBJ2-1; D not resolved. Trimming took off 0 bases at V and 2 bases at J, with 11 bases between the two ends. This CDR3 is 15 amino acids long. Germline V gene lookup returns CDR1 DFQATT and CDR2 SNEGSKA (reference sequence). This chain's CDR3 is CSARDVTFPYNEQFF. Here the CDR3 DNA reads TGCAGTGCTAGAGATGTGACTTTTCCCTACAATGAGCAGTTCTTC.

V usage is TRBV19 and J usage is TRBJ1-3; a weak D match, TRBD1 (6 bases). From germline, CDR1 is LNHDA and CDR2 SQIVND (reference sequence). Trimming cost V 6 bases and J 4 bases, with 13 bases left between them. CDR3 length: 14 residues. The CDR3 nucleotides are TGTGCCAGTAGAAGAGACAGGTTCGGAAACACCATATATTTT. Encoded protein: CASRRDRFGNTIYF.

The sample holds many counts of this clonotype. The rearrangement joins TRBV29-1 to TRBJ1-5, with D uncertain. V gave up 4 bases and J gave up 0 bases, with 7 bases separating them. This CDR3 region has 13 residues. Germline CDR1 is SQVTM and CDR2 is ANQGSEA. CDR3 bases: TGCAGCGTTGCTGGAAATAGCAATCAGCCCCAGCATTTT. The encoded protein is CSVAGNSNQPQHF.

The rearrangement uses TRBV7-2 and TRBJ2-7; 8 bases match TRBD1. Looked up from germline, CDR1 is SGHTA and CDR2 is FQGNSA. The CDR3 contains 17 residues. The trim removed 4 bases at V and 4 bases at J, leaving 15 bases unmatched. The CDR3 is CASSSSPTGTGGYEQYF. The CDR3 region has the DNA TGTGCCAGCAGCTCGTCCCCTACCGGGACAGGCGGATACGAGCAGTACTTC.

Ten or more counts support this clonotype. The chain joins TRBV7-2 to TRBJ2-1; 13 nucleotides line up with TRBD2. CDR1 and CDR2 from the germline V gene are SGHTA and FQGNSA. The trim removed 1 base at V and 0 bases at J, leaving 6 bases unmatched. The CDR3 is 19 residues long. The CDR3 coding sequence is TGTGCCAGCAGCTTAGAGGGGACTAGCGGGATAAGCTCCTACAATGAGCAGTTCTTC. It codes for CASSLEGTSGISSYNEQFF.